This is a list of T cell receptor beta chains from one sample in a study of CD8 T cells in ankylosing spondylitis. TCRdb reprocessed the 5' RACE reads via MiXCR and lists one record per CDR3 protein. The sample records around 480,000 distinct CDR3 sequences, roughly a sixth being singletons. The sample taken for sequencing was blood, either unsorted or a sorted T cell fraction (not recorded which). These receptors were taken from a male donor with ankylosing spondylitis. The CDR3 runs from the conserved cysteine through the conserved F or W. A D gene is named only where the DNA matches it firmly. Some rows mark clone size as missing; the rest say once, few, many or name a class of expanded clone.

V	size	D	length	J	CDR3	DNA
TRBV10-3	.	.	12	TRBJ1-4	CAISEDGEKLLF	TGTGCCATCAGTGAGGACGGTGAAAAACTGCTTTTT
TRBV6-1	.	.	14	TRBJ2-7	CASRMGGTRYEQYF	TGTGCCAGCAGGATGGGGGGAACTCGCTACGAGCAGTACTTC
TRBV28	.	TRBD1	16	TRBJ2-7	CASSPPPGTGVYEQYF	TGTGCCAGCAGTCCCCCTCCGGGGACAGGGGTCTACGAGCAGTACTTC
TRBV12-3/TRBV12-4	few	.	16	TRBJ1-4	CASSSTGRVGGEKLFF	TGTGCCAGCAGTTCCACAGGGAGGGTAGGGGGTGAAAAACTGTTTTTT
TRBV4-3	.	.	15	TRBJ2-2	CASSQVPTPTGELFF	TGCGCCAGCAGCCAAGTTCCCACTCCAACCGGGGAGCTGTTTTTT
TRBV2	.	.	13	TRBJ1-2	CATRLGPDYGYTF	TGTGCCACCCGTTTGGGGCCTGACTATGGCTACACCTTC
TRBV7-2	few	TRBD1	15	TRBJ2-3	CASSSQTGSTDTQYF	TGTGCCAGCAGCAGCCAGACAGGGAGCACAGATACGCAGTATTTT
TRBV20-1	few	TRBD2	15	TRBJ2-3	CSATLAGARTDTQYF	TGCAGTGCTACACTAGCGGGGGCCCGCACAGATACGCAGTATTTT
TRBV18	.	.	14	TRBJ2-7	CASSPSVRPEEGYF	TGTGCCAGCTCACCCTCAGTTCGTCCCGAAGAGGGGTACTTC
TRBV6-4	few	.	14	TRBJ2-3	CASSVDSRADTQYF	TGTGCCAGCAGTGTGGACTCGAGGGCGGATACGCAGTATTTT
TRBV7-2	many	TRBD1	17	TRBJ1-6	CASSLGGGGQGISPLHF	TGTGCCAGCAGCTTAGGTGGTGGGGGACAGGGGATTTCACCCCTCCACTTT
TRBV12-3/TRBV12-4	.	TRBD2	20	TRBJ2-2	CARSLLPGGVTGEGTGELFF	TGTGCCCGCAGTCTATTACCGGGAGGGGTCACCGGAGAGGGGACCGGGGAGCTGTTTTTT
TRBV12-3/TRBV12-4	few	.	11	TRBJ2-1	CASRSRGEQFF	TGTGCCAGCAGATCAAGGGGGGAGCAGTTCTTC
TRBV11-2	.	.	13	TRBJ2-1	CASRGASGYEQFF	TGTGCCAGCAGGGGGGCCTCGGGGTATGAGCAGTTCTTC